This T cell receptor (beta chain) was identified in a study of identical twins. General study points: Out-of-frame alpha sequences common to twins were enriched for low generation probability.

The V gene's germline CDR1 is KGHSH and CDR2 LQKENI. The CDR3 has 14 amino acids. The V gene lost 4 bases and the J gene lost 5 bases, with 13 bases spanning the gap. On this clonotype: Antigen: not known.

One entry per CDR3 protein results from TCRdb running MiXCR on the 5' RACE reads. This table has 200,000 to 250,000 distinct CDR3 sequences, about 12% appearing once. These same records also appear under a second study, on yellow fever vaccine responses in identical twins.

The TCR sequence derives from a woman younger than 30 in good health. Specimen: memory (CD45RO+) T cells sorted from blood. The chain joins TRBV18 to TRBJ2-3; D perhaps matches TRBD2 (7 bases). The DNA for the CDR3 is TGTGCCAGCTCACGAGGGGGGGCGCAAGATACGCAGTATTTT. It yields the protein CASSRGGAQDTQYF.